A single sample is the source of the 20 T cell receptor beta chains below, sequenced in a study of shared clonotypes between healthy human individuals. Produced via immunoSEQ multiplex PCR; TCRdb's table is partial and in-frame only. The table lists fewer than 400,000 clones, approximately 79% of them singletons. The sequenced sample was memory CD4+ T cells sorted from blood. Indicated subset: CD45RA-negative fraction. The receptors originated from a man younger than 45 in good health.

The CDR3 loop is CASTGLAGVAGGELFF. Here the CDR3 DNA reads TGTGCCAGCACCGGACTAGCGGGAGTCGCGGGCGGGGAGCTGTTTTTT. The chain links TRBV11-1 to TRBJ2-2; 13 bases fit TRBD2. Germline loops: CDR1 SGHAT, CDR2 FQDESV (reference sequence). Trimming cost V 7 bases and J 7 bases; bases outside gene matches: 9. The CDR3 spans 16 residues. The whole variable domain, remainder taken from reference TRBV11-1 and TRBJ2-2, is EAEVAQSPRYKITEKSQAVAFWCDPISGHATLYWYRQILGQGPELLVQFQDESVVDDSQLPKDRFSAERLKGVDSTLKIQPAELGDSAMYLCASTGLAGVAGGELFFGEGSRLTVL.

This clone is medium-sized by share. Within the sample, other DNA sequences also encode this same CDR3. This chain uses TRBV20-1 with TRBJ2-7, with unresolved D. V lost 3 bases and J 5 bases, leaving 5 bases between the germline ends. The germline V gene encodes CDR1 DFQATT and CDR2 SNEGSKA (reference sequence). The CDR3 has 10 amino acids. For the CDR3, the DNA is TGCAGTGCTAGCGACCACGAGCAGTACTTC. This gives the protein CSASDHEQYF.

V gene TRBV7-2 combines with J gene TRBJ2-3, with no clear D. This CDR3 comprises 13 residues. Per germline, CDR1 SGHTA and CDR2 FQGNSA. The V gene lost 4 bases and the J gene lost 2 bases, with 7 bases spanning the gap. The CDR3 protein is CASSSLDTDTQYF. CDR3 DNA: TGTGCCAGCAGCTCGCTCGACACAGATACGCAGTATTTT.

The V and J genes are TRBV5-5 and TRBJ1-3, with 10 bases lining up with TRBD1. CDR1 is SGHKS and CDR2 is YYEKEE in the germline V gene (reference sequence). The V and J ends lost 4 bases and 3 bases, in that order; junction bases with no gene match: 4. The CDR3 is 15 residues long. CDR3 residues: CASSTGQGYGNTIYF. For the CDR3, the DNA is TGTGCCAGCAGCACGGGACAGGGGTATGGAAACACCATATATTTT.

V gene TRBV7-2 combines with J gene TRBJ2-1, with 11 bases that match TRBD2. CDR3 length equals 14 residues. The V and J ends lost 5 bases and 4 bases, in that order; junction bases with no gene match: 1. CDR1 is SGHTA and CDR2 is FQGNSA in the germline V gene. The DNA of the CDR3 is TGTGCCAGCAGCCGGACTAGCGGGTACAATGAGCAGTTCTTC. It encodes CASSRTSGYNEQFF.

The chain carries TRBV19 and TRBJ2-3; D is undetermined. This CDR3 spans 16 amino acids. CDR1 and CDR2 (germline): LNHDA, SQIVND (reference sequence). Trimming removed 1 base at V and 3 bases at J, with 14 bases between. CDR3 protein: CASSIGGSSATDTQYF. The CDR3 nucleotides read TGTGCCAGTAGTATAGGGGGTAGCTCCGCGACAGATACGCAGTATTTT.

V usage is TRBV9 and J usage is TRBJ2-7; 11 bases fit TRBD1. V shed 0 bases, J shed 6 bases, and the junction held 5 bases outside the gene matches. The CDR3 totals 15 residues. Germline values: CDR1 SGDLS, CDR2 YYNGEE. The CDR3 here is CASSVEGQGVREQYF. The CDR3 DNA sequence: TGTGCCAGCAGCGTAGAGGGACAGGGGGTCCGCGAGCAGTACTTC.

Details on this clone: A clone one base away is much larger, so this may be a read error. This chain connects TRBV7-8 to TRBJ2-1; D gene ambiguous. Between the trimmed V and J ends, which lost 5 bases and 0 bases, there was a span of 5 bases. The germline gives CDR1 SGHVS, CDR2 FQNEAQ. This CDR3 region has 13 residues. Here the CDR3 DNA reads TGTGCCAGCAGCCCAAGCTCCTACAATGAGCAGTTCTTC. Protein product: CASSPSSYNEQFF.

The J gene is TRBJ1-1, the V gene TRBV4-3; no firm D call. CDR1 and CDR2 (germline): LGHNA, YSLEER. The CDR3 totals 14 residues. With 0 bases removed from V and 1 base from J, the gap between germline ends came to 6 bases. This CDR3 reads CASSQEVRNTEAFF. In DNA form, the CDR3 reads TGCGCCAGCAGCCAAGAGGTCAGGAACACTGAAGCTTTCTTT.

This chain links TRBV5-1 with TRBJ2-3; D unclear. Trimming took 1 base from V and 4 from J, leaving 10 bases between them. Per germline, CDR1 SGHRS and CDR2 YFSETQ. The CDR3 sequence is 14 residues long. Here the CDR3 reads CASSLSRRADTQYF. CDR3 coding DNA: TGCGCCAGCAGCTTGTCCCGTAGGGCAGATACGCAGTATTTT.

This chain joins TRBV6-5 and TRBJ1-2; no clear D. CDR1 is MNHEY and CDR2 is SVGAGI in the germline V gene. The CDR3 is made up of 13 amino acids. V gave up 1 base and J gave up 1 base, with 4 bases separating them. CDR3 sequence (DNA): TGTGCCAGCAGTTACTTGGGTAACTATGGCTACACCTTC. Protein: CASSYLGNYGYTF.

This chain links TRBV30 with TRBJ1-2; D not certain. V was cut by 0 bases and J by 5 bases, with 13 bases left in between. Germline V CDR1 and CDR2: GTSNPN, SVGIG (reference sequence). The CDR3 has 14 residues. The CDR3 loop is CAWSVQRLAYGYTF. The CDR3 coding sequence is TGTGCCTGGAGTGTACAACGGTTGGCGTATGGCTACACCTTC.

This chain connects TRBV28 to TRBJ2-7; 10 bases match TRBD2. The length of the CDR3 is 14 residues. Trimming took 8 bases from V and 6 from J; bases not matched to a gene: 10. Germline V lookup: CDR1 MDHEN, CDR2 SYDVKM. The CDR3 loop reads CASHASGRALEQYF. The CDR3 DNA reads TGTGCCAGCCACGCGAGCGGGAGGGCCCTCGAGCAGTACTTC.

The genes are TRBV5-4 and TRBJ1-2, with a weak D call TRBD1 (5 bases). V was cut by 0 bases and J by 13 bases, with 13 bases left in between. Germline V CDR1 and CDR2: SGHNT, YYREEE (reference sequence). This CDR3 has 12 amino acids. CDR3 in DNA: TGTGCCAGCAGCTTGGACGGGGGGAAGCGCACCTTC. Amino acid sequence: CASSLDGGKRTF.

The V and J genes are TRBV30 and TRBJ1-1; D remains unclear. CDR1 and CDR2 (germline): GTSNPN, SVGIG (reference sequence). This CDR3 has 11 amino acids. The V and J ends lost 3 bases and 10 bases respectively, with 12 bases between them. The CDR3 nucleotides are TGTGCCTGGAGCGGCCTAAGATTAGCTTTCTTT. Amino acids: CAWSGLRLAFF.

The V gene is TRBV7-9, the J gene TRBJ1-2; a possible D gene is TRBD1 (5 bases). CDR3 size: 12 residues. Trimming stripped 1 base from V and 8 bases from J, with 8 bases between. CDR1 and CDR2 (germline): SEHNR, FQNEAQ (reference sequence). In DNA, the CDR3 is TGTGCCAGCAGCTTAGGGGGCCTCGGCTACACCTTC. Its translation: CASSLGGLGYTF.

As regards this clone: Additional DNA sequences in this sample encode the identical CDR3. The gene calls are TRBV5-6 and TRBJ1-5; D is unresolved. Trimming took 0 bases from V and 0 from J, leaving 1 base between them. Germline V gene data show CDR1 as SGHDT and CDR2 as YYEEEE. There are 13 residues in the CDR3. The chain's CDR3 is CASSLASNQPQHF. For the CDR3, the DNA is TGTGCCAGCAGCTTGGCTAGCAATCAGCCCCAGCATTTT.

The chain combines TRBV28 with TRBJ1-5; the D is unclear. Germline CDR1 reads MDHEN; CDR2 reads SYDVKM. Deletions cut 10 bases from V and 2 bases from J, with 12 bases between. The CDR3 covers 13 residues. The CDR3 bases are TGTGCCACCCTCAACTTGGGCAATCAGCCCCAGCATTTT. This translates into CATLNLGNQPQHF.

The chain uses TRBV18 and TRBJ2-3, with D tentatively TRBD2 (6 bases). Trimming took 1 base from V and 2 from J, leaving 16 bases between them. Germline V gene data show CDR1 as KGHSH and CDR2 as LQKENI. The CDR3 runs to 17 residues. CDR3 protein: CASSPLGGGGSTDTQYF. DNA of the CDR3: TGTGCCAGCTCACCACTTGGCGGAGGAGGGTCCACAGATACGCAGTATTTT.

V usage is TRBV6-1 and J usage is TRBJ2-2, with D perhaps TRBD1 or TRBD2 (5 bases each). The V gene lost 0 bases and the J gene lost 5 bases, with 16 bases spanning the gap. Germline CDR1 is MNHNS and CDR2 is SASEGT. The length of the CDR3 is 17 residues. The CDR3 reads CASSEARGWGRTGELFF. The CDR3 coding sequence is TGTGCCAGCAGTGAAGCGAGGGGTTGGGGAAGAACCGGGGAGCTGTTTTTT.